The entry that follows covers one T cell receptor (beta chain) sequence. This specimen belongs to a study of blood T cell repertoires in COVID-19. Turning to the study itself: Italy, Spain and the United States were the sources of the convalescent and acute COVID-19 samples. PBMCs, B-cell-depleted T cells, or T cells provided the cDNA or gDNA that made up the material.

The data were produced by immunoSEQ multiplex PCR, yet TCRdb's version contains in-frame clones alone and is incomplete. The sample has 250,000 to 350,000 clones; around nine tenths are singletons. The CDR3 covers 12 residues. The V end lost 6 bases, the J end lost 0 bases, and 9 bases lay between the germline ends. Germline values: CDR1 SQVTM, CDR2 ANQGSEA. The receptor's source is a woman aged 50 to 60 with active or convalescent COVID-19. The chain recombines TRBV29-1 with TRBJ2-7, with TRBD1 as a possible D gene (6 bases). Sequencing used peripheral blood. The CDR3 DNA reads as TGCAGCGTGCAGGGGAACTCCTACGAGCAGTACTTC. The encoded protein is CSVQGNSYEQYF.